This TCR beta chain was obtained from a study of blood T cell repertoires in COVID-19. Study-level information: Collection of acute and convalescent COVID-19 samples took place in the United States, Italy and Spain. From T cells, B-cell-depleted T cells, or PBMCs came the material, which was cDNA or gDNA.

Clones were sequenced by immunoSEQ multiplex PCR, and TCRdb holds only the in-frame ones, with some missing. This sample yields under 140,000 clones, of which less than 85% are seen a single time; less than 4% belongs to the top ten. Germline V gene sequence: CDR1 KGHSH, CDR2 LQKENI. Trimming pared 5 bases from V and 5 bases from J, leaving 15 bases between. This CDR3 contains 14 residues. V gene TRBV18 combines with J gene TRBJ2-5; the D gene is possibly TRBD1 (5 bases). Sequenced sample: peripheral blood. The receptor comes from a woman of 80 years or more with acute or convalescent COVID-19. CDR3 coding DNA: TGTGCCAGCTCAACATTGCAGGGTCGGGAGACCCAGTACTTC. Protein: CASSTLQGRETQYF.